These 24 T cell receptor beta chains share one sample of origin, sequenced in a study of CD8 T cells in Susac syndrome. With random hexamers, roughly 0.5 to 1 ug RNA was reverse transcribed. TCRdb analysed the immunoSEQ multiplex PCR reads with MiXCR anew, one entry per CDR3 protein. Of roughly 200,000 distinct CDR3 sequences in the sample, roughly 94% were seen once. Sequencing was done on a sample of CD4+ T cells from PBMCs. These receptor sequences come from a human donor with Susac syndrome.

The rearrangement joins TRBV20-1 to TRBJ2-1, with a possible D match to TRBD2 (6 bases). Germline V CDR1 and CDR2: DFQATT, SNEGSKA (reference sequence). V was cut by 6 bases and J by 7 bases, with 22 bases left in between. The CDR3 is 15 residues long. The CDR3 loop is CSARVPSGTLNEQFF. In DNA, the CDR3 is TGCAGTGCCAGGGTGCCTTCGGGGACTCTGAATGAGCAGTTCTTC.

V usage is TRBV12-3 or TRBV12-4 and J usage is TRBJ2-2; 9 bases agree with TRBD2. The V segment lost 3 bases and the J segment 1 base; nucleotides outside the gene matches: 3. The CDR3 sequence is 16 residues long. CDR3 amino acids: CASSFSTSGNTGELFF. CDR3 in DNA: TGTGCCAGCAGTTTCTCGACTAGCGGGAACACCGGGGAGCTGTTTTTT.

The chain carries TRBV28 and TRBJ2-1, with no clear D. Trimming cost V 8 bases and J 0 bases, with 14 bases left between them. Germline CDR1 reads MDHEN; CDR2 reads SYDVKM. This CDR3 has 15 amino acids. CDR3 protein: CASGRAASSYNEQFF. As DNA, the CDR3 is TGTGCCAGCGGTCGGGCAGCAAGCTCCTACAATGAGCAGTTCTTC.

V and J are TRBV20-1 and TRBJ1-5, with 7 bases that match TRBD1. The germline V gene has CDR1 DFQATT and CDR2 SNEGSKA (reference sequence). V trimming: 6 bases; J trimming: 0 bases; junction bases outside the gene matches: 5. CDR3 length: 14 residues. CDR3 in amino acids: CSAPTGISNQPQHF. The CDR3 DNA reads TGCAGTGCCCCGACAGGGATTAGCAATCAGCCCCAGCATTTT.

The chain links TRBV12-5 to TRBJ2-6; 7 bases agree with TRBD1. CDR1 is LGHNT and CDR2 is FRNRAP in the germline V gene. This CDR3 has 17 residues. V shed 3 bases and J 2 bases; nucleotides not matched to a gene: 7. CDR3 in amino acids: CASGFGTGVTGANVLTF. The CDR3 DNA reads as TGTGCTAGTGGTTTCGGTACAGGGGTTACTGGGGCCAACGTCCTGACTTTC.

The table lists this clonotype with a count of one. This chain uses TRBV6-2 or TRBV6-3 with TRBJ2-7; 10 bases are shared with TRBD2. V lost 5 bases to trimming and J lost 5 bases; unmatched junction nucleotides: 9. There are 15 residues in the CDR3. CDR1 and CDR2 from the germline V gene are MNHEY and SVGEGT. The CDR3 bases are TGTGCCAGCAGTACACGAGCGGGAGGGAAGCACGAGCAGTACTTC. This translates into CASSTRAGGKHEQYF.

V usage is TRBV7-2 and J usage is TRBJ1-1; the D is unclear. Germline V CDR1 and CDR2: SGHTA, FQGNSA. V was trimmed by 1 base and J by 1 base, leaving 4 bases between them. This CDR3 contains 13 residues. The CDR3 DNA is TGTGCCAGCAGCTTAGTGGAGAACACTGAAGCTTTCTTT. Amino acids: CASSLVENTEAFF.

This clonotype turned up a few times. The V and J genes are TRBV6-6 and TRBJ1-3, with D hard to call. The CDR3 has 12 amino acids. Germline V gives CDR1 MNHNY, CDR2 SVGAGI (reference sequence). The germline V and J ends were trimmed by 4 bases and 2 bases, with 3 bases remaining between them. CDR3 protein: CASSFTGNTIYF. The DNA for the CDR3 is TGTGCCAGCAGTTTTACTGGAAACACCATATATTTT.

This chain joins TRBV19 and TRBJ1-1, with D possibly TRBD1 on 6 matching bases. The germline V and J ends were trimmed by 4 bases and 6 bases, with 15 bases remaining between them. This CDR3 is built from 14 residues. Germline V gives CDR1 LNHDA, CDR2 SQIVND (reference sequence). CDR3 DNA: TGTGCCAGTAGTAAGGAGACAGGAAGCGCTGAAGCTTTCTTT. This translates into CASSKETGSAEAFF.

Written as DNA, the CDR3 is TGTGCCAGCGGCCGCGGGGGGAAGTTGTTCTTC. It specifies CASGRGGKLFF. The chain couples TRBV28 to TRBJ2-1, with 8 bases aligning to TRBD2. V trimming: 8 bases; J trimming: 15 bases; junction bases outside the gene matches: 9. The germline CDR1 and CDR2 sequences are MDHEN and SYDVKM. The CDR3 length is 11 residues.

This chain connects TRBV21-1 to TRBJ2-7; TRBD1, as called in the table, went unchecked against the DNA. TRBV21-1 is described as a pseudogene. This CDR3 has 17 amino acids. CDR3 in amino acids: CASSRLLPQGWSYEQYF. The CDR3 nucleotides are TGTGCCAGCAGTCGCCTCTTACCACAGGGGTGGTCCTACGAGCAGTACTTC.

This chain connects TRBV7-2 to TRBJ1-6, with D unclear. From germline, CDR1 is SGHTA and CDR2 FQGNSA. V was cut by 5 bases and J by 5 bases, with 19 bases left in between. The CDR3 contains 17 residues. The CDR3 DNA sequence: TGTGCCAGCAGCCAGAGGGCTGGCCCGATGAATAATTCACCCCTCCACTTT. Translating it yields CASSQRAGPMNNSPLHF.

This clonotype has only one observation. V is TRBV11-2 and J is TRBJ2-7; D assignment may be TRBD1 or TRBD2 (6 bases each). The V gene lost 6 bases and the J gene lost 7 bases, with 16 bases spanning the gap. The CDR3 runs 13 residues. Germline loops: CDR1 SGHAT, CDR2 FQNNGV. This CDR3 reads CASRHLQGGEQYF. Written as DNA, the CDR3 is TGTGCCAGCAGACACCTGCAAGGGGGGGAGCAGTACTTC.

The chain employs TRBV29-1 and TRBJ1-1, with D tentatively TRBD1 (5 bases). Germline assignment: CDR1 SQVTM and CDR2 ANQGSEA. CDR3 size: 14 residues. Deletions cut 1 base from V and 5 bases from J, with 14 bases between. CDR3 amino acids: CSVEVYGARTEAFF. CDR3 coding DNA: TGCAGCGTTGAAGTGTACGGGGCTCGAACTGAAGCTTTCTTT.

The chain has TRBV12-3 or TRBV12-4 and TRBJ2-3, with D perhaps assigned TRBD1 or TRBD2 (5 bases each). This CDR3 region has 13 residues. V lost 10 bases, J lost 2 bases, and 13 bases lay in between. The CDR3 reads CAISGTHTDTQYF. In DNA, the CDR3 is TGTGCCATTTCCGGGACCCACACAGATACGCAGTATTTT.

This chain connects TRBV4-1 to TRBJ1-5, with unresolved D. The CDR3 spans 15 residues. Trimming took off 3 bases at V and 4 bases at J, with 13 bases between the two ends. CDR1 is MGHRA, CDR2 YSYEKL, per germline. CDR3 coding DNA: TGCGCCAGCAGCCACCCCCCGACCTTAAATCAGCCCCAGCATTTT. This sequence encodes CASSHPPTLNQPQHF.

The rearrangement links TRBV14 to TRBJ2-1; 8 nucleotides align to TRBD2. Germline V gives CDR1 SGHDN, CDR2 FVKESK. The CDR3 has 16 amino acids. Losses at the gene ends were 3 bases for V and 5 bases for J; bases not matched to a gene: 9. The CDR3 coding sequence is TGTGCCAGCAGCCAGTCACTAGCGGAGGGCAACAATGAGCAGTTCTTC. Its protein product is CASSQSLAEGNNEQFF. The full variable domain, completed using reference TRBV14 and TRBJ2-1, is EAGVTQFPSHSVIEKGQTVTLRCDPISGHDNLYWYRRVMGKEIKFLLHFVKESKQDESGMPNNRFLAERTGGTYSTLKVQPAELEDSGVYFCASSQSLAEGNNEQFFGPGTRLTVL.

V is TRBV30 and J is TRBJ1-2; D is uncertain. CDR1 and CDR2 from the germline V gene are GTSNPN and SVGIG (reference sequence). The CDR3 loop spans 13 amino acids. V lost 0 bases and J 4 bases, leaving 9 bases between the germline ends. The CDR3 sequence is CAWSVRVAYGYTF. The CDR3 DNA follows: TGTGCCTGGAGTGTACGGGTAGCCTATGGCTACACCTTC.

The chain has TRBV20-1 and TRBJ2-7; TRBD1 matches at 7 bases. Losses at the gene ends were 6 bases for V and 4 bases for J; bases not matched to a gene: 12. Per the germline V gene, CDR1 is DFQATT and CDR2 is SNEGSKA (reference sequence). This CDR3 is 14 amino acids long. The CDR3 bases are TGCAGTGCGGCGGACAGGAGGACGGGTTACGAGCAGTACTTC. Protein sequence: CSAADRRTGYEQYF.

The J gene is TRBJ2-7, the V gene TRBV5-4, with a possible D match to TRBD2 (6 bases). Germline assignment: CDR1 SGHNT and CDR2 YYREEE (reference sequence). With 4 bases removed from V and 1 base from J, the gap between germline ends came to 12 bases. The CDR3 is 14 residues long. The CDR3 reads CASSHGTSSYEQYF. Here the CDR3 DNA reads TGTGCCAGCAGCCACGGGACTTCATCCTACGAGCAGTACTTC.

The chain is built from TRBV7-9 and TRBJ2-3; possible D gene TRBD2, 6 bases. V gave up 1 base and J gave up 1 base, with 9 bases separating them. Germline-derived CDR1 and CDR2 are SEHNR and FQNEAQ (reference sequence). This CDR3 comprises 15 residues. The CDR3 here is CASSLVGSGTDTQYF. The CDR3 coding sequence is TGTGCCAGCAGCTTAGTCGGGAGCGGCACAGATACGCAGTATTTT.

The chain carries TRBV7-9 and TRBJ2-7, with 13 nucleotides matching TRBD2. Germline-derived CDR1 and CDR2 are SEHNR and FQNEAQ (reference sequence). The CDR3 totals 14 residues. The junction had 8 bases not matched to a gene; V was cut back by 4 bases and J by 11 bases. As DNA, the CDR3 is TGTGCCAGCAGCTCGGGGACTAGCGGGGATGAGAAGTACTTC. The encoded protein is CASSSGTSGDEKYF.

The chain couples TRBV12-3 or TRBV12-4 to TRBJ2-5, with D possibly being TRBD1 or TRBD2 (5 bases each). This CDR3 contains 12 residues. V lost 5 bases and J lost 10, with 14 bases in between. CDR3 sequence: CASSGGSLVQYF. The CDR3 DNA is TGTGCCAGCAGTGGGGGATCCCTGGTCCAGTACTTC.

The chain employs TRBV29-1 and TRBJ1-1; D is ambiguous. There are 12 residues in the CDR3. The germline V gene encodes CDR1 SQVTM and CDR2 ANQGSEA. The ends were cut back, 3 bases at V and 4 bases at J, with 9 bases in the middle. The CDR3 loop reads CSVESVATEAFF. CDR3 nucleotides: TGCAGCGTTGAGTCTGTGGCCACTGAAGCTTTCTTT. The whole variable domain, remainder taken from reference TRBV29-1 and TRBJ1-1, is SAVISQKPSRDICQRGTSLTIQCQVDSQVTMMFWYRQQPGQSLTLIATANQGSEATYESGFVIDKFPISRPNLTFSTLTVSNMSPEDSSIYLCSVESVATEAFFGQGTRLTVV.